These T cell receptor beta chains were read from a single sample in a study of blood T cell repertoires in COVID-19. TCRdb's copy holds only in-frame clones and misses some; the assay was immunoSEQ multiplex PCR. The table has 95,000 to 120,000 clones, less than 85% seen once; the top ten hold 1.5% to 2%. The material sequenced was peripheral blood. The source of these receptors is a woman in her thirties or forties with acute or convalescent COVID-19. The CDR3 runs from the conserved cysteine through the conserved F or W. D genes are given only for firm matches. Not all rows give a size; the values are once, few, many and, for expanded clones, a class.

V gene	clone size	D gene	J gene	CDR3 DNA	CDR3 protein
TRBV7-6	few	-	TRBJ2-7	TGTGCCAGCAGCTTAGAAGGGGCTAGTCTCGAGCAGTACTTC	CASSLEGASLEQYF
TRBV15	-	-	TRBJ2-1	TGTGCCACCAGCAGGTACGCAGGTGAGCAGTTCTTC	CATSRYAGEQFF
TRBV19	-	-	TRBJ1-5	TGTGCCAGTAGGGACAGTCGTCAGCCCCAGCATTTT	CASRDSRQPQHF
TRBV29-1	-	-	TRBJ1-1	TGCAGCGTTTTTGAAGGGGACATGAACACTGAAGCTTTCTTT	CSVFEGDMNTEAFF
TRBV7-3	-	TRBD2	TRBJ2-3	TGTGCCAGCAGCGACGGGGGGGCCGGTGATACGCAGTATTTT	CASSDGGAGDTQYF
TRBV5-1	-	-	TRBJ2-7	TGCGCCAGCAGCTTGGTGCAGGGGAGCTACGAGCAGTACTTC	CASSLVQGSYEQYF
TRBV9	-	-	TRBJ2-7	TGTGCCAGCAGCGCCGCTGGTTGGACAGCAGCCTACGAGCAGTACTTC	CASSAAGWTAAYEQYF
TRBV19	few	-	TRBJ2-3	TGTGCCAGTAGTATATCGGGCACAGATACGCAGTATTTT	CASSISGTDTQYF
TRBV29-1	-	-	TRBJ1-2	TGCAGCGTTGAAGTGACGGGTTATGGCTACACCTTC	CSVEVTGYGYTF
TRBV6-2/TRBV6-3	-	TRBD2	TRBJ2-1	TGTGCCAGCAGTTACGAACCTAGCGGGGGGACTGAGCAGTTCTTC	CASSYEPSGGTEQFF
TRBV18	-	TRBD1	TRBJ2-5	TGTGCCAGCTCACCGGGGACAGGGGAGACCCAGTACTTC	CASSPGTGETQYF
TRBV5-4	-	TRBD1	TRBJ2-2	TGTGCCAGCAGCTATGACAGGGGGCGCGCCGGGGAGCTGTTTTTT	CASSYDRGRAGELFF
TRBV5-4	-	-	TRBJ1-2	TGTGCCAGCAGCCCGGACAGCTATGGCTACACCTTC	CASSPDSYGYTF
TRBV6-5	-	-	TRBJ1-2	TGTGCCAGTCGCCTGGGGGCTGTCTATGGCTACACCTTC	CASRLGAVYGYTF
TRBV10-3	few	-	TRBJ2-3	TGTGCCATCAGTGACCGGGGCACAGATACGCAGTATTTT	CAISDRGTDTQYF
TRBV9	-	TRBD1	TRBJ2-1	TGTGCCAGCAGCGTAGATTTTCAGGGGGCGGGACTCTACAATGAGCAGTTCTTC	CASSVDFQGAGLYNEQFF
TRBV30	once	TRBD1	TRBJ1-1	TGTGCCTGTCCTGGGACAGAGGCAGCTTTCTTT	CACPGTEAAFF
TRBV5-1	many	TRBD1	TRBJ2-4	TGCGCCAGCAGCTTTTCCTGGGACAGGTCCGGCATTCAGTACTTC	CASSFSWDRSGIQYF
TRBV19	few	-	TRBJ1-5	TGTGCCAGCAGGAGGACGGACAATCAGCCCCAGCATTTT	CASRRTDNQPQHF
TRBV10-3	-	TRBD2	TRBJ2-3	TGTGCCATCAGTAGACTAGCGGGGGGGTCGAATACGCAGTATTTT	CAISRLAGGSNTQYF
TRBV19	-	TRBD1	TRBJ1-1	TGTGCCAGTAGTATAGCCGGACAGGGGGCTTTCTTT	CASSIAGQGAFF
TRBV2	many	TRBD1	TRBJ1-5	TGTGCCAGCAGTGATCAGGGGGCAGGCAATCAGCCCCAGCATTTT	CASSDQGAGNQPQHF
TRBV6-5	-	TRBD2	TRBJ2-1	TGTGCCAGCAGTTTCCGCCGGGCGGGGGGCCACAATGAGCAGTTCTTC	CASSFRRAGGHNEQFF
TRBV2	-	TRBD2	TRBJ2-1	TGTGCCAGCGGTTTAGCGGGGGGGTTCTTC	CASGLAGGFF
TRBV12-3/TRBV12-4	-	-	TRBJ1-2	TGTGCCAGCAGTTTTTGGGGCGGCTACACCTTC	CASSFWGGYTF
TRBV16	-	-	TRBJ2-3	TGTGCCAGCAGCCAAAATCCGGGACATCGCACAGATACGCAGTATTTT	CASSQNPGHRTDTQYF
TRBV2	-	TRBD1	TRBJ2-5	TGTGCCAGCAAGGGACAGCCTCAAGAGACCCAGTACTTC	CASKGQPQETQYF
TRBV18	-	TRBD2	TRBJ2-2	TGTGCCAGCTCACCACGCGGGGGGGCGAACACCGGGGAGCTGTTTTTT	CASSPRGGANTGELFF
TRBV4-1	-	-	TRBJ1-6	TGCGCCAGCAGCCAAGAGGACAGAGATAATTCACCCCTCCACTTT	CASSQEDRDNSPLHF
TRBV5-6	few	-	TRBJ1-3	TGTGCCAGCAGCTTGGAGTTGGCTACAGCCTCTGGAAACACCATATATTTT	CASSLELATASGNTIYF
TRBV6-2/TRBV6-3	few	-	TRBJ1-3	TGTGCCAGCAGTAAGGGACACCACTCTGGAAACACCATATATTTT	CASSKGHHSGNTIYF
TRBV28	-	TRBD1	TRBJ1-2	TGTGCCAGCAGCGTGGGGACAGGTGACTATGGCTACACCTTC	CASSVGTGDYGYTF
TRBV7-2	-	-	TRBJ1-2	TGTGCCAGCACCGAACAAGTTCAGGGATATGGCTACACCTTC	CASTEQVQGYGYTF
TRBV28	-	-	TRBJ2-5	TGTGCCAGCGAGGGACTCGCGCAAGAGACCCAGTACTTC	CASEGLAQETQYF
TRBV18	-	-	TRBJ1-5	TGTGCCAGCTCACCTGGGGGGTCGGATCAGCCCCAGCATTTT	CASSPGGSDQPQHF
TRBV3-1/TRBV3-2	-	-	TRBJ2-7	TGTGCCAGCAGCCAAGTAGTTAGCCAACTTGCAGAGCAGTACTTC	CASSQVVSQLAEQYF
TRBV14	-	TRBD1	TRBJ2-7	TGTGCCAGCAGCTACAGGACAGGAGCCTCCTACGAGCAGTACTTC	CASSYRTGASYEQYF
TRBV2	-	-	TRBJ1-4	TGTGCCAGCAGTTTCCGGGTCCTAAATGAAAAACTGTTTTTT	CASSFRVLNEKLFF
TRBV2	-	-	TRBJ2-5	TGTGCCAGCAGTGAAGCGACCGGGAAGCAAGAGACCCAGTACTTC	CASSEATGKQETQYF
TRBV28	-	-	TRBJ1-2	TGTGCCAGCAGTACTGACACTAACTATGGCTACACCTTC	CASSTDTNYGYTF
TRBV5-4	-	TRBD2	TRBJ2-2	TGTGCCAGCAGCTCCCCCCAAGCGGGGCTGAACACCGGGGAGCTGTTTTTT	CASSSPQAGLNTGELFF
TRBV28	-	TRBD1	TRBJ1-5	TGTGCCAGCAGTTTAAACAGGGGGAGAAGCAATCAGCCCCAGCATTTT	CASSLNRGRSNQPQHF
TRBV7-7	many	-	TRBJ2-2	TGTGCCAGCAGCCCAGACACCGGGGAGCTGTTTTTT	CASSPDTGELFF
TRBV5-5	-	-	TRBJ2-5	TGTGCCAGCAGCACAAGACAGCAAGAGACCCAGTACTTC	CASSTRQQETQYF
TRBV9	-	TRBD2	TRBJ2-1	TGTGCCAGCAGCGTAGGAAACGGGGGGTTTGCAAATGAGCAGTTCTTC	CASSVGNGGFANEQFF
TRBV7-9	-	TRBD1	TRBJ2-5	TGTGCCAGCAGCTTGGACAGGGTACGCGAGACCCAGTACTTC	CASSLDRVRETQYF
TRBV7-2	-	TRBD1	TRBJ2-1	TGTGCCAGCAGCTGGGACAGGGGGGACAATGAGCAGTTCTTC	CASSWDRGDNEQFF
TRBV25-1	few	TRBD1	TRBJ2-7	TGTGCCAGCAGTCGACAGGGGACCTACGAGCAGTACTTC	CASSRQGTYEQYF
TRBV21-1	-	-	TRBJ1-5	TGTGCCAGCAGCAAAAGGTACCGGGACATAGATCAGCCCCAGCATTTT	CASSKRYRDIDQPQHF
TRBV6-5	many	TRBD2	TRBJ2-1	TGTGCCACCGAACGGCTAGCGGGGCTCTACAATGAGCAGTTCTTC	CATERLAGLYNEQFF